In its sample, the clone carrying this TCR beta chain was seen many times. Documented time point: longitudinal time-point 1 (baseline). Preparation of the unsorted libraries drew on 2 million PBMCs stored at -80 C. The sample is drawn from a study of neurological immune-mediated disorders. With 10-nucleotide random UMIs, 5'RACE was used to make the cDNA. TCRdb re-called the 5' RACE reads through MiXCR, storing one row per CDR3 protein. The table has some 68,000 distinct CDR3 sequences, roughly an eighth seen once. The length of the CDR3 is 12 residues. The V and J ends lost 3 bases and 5 bases respectively, with 7 bases between them. CDR1 is SEHNR and CDR2 is FQNEAQ in the germline V gene (reference sequence).

The clonotype was recovered from a female donor with HTLV-1-associated myelopathy (HAM/TSP). The source material was PBMCs. V gene TRBV7-9 combines with J gene TRBJ1-1; D gene ambiguous. As DNA, the CDR3 is TGTGCCAGCAGCTTTGGGGAGACTGAAGCTTTCTTT. This sequence encodes CASSFGETEAFF.